This TCR beta chain appears in the sequencing data of a study of cytomegalovirus exposure and HLA in healthy donors. This CDR3 contains 16 residues. V gave up 2 bases and J gave up 8 bases; unmatched junction bases: 10. It was with 60 Vbeta and 13 Jbeta primers that the PCR ran. Method: immunoSEQ multiplex PCR; TCRdb's copy keeps in-frame clones and lacks some. The sample shows 250,000 to 350,000 clones, more than 80% of them seen only once. Sequencing used PBMCs. This chain joins TRBV23-1 and TRBJ1-4, with 8 positions matching TRBD1. TRBV23-1 is an ORF, with its function uncertain. The TCR comes from a man between 35 and 55 years old in good health and CMV-seropositive. CDR3 in amino acids: CASSQPMQGAREKLFF. Here the CDR3 DNA reads TGCGCCAGCAGTCAACCCATGCAGGGGGCTCGGGAAAAACTGTTTTTT.